Shown below are 24 T cell receptor beta chains from a single sample sequenced in a study of CXCR3-negative and CXCR3-positive naive CD8 T cells. UMI-labeled TRB cDNA libraries were prepared by 5' RACE. TCRdb reprocessed the 5' RACE reads, with one entry per CDR3 protein and no DNA. The sample totals 130,000 or so distinct CDR3 sequences; its top ten clones hold around 0.27%. The sequencing input was naive CXCR3- CD8+ T cells from blood. The subset: CD45RO-CCR7+CD27+CD95- naive CD8+ T cells lacking CXCR3 (TNR3-). These receptors all come from a human donor in good health. Some clones in this sample may be carry-over from other donors' samples.

V usage is TRBV19 and J usage is TRBJ1-5; TCRdb lists TRBD1, though no DNA is available to test this call. Germline assignment: CDR1 LNHDA and CDR2 SQIVND (reference sequence). The CDR3 loop spans 14 amino acids. The CDR3 here is CASNWGIGNQPQHF.

This chain's CDR3 is CASNRDRFNSGNTIYF. The chain uses TRBV12-3 or TRBV12-4 and TRBJ1-3; TCRdb designates TRBD1, a call that cannot be tested without DNA. The CDR3 extends over 16 amino acids.

This chain's CDR3 is CASRYPLGGGTEAFF. This chain joins TRBV7-2 and TRBJ1-1. This CDR3 comprises 15 residues. Germline V gene lookup returns CDR1 SGHTA and CDR2 FQGNSA.

This chain links TRBV20-1 with TRBJ1-1; without DNA, the TCRdb call of TRBD1 cannot be checked. Germline lookup yields CDR1 DFQATT and CDR2 SNEGSKA (reference sequence). The CDR3 extends over 12 amino acids. This chain's CDR3 is CSAFDQTGAAFF.

The genes are TRBV12-5 and TRBJ1-3; TCRdb calls TRBD1, which cannot be checked without DNA. The CDR3 sequence is 13 residues long. Looked up from germline, CDR1 is LGHNT and CDR2 is FRNRAP. CDR3 in amino acids: CASVPPHGNTIYF.

The gene calls are TRBV29-1 and TRBJ1-2; the TRBD1 assignment by TCRdb is unverifiable without DNA. Per germline, CDR1 SQVTM and CDR2 ANQGSEA. The CDR3 runs 14 residues. The CDR3 region is CSAFPGTDVYGYTF.

The chain combines TRBV12-3 or TRBV12-4 with TRBJ2-7; checking the TCRdb D call of TRBD2 is not possible without DNA. This CDR3 contains 14 residues. The CDR3 here is CASSLLVPPYEQYF.

This rearrangement joins TRBV7-8 to TRBJ2-7; the TCRdb D gene call, TRBD2, has no DNA to confirm it. Germline values: CDR1 SGHVS, CDR2 FQNEAQ. There are 13 residues in the CDR3. The CDR3 sequence is CASTSPSINEQYF.

This chain joins TRBV15 and TRBJ2-7; there is no DNA to check the TCRdb D call of TRBD1. In germline, CDR1 is LNHNV, CDR2 YYDKDF (reference sequence). The CDR3 has 16 amino acids. The CDR3 loop reads CATSREAGTVNYEQYF.

V and J are TRBV15 and TRBJ2-7; TCRdb gives TRBD1 as the D gene, but with no DNA this cannot be confirmed. The germline V gene encodes CDR1 LNHNV and CDR2 YYDKDF (reference sequence). This CDR3 region has 13 residues. The CDR3 region is CATAYRGVGEQYF.

The chain uses TRBV7-6 and TRBJ2-7. CDR1 is SGHVS, CDR2 FNYEAQ, per germline. This CDR3 spans 14 amino acids. The CDR3 sequence: CASSPSGSFYEQYF.

The chain links TRBV28 to TRBJ2-5; the TRBD2 assignment by TCRdb is unverifiable without DNA. This CDR3 contains 13 residues. Germline-derived CDR1 and CDR2 are MDHEN and SYDVKM. CDR3 loop: CASRQRGTETQYF. Filled out from reference TRBV28 and TRBJ2-5, the complete variable domain reads DVKVTQSSRYLVKRTGEKVFLECVQDMDHENMFWYRQDPGLGLRLIYFSYDVKMKEKGDIPEGYSVSREKKERFSLILESASTNQTSMYLCASRQRGTETQYFGPGTRLLVL.

The V gene is TRBV28, the J gene TRBJ1-5; as DNA is missing, the TRBD1 call by TCRdb cannot be tested. The CDR3 runs to 16 residues. Per the germline V gene, CDR1 is MDHEN and CDR2 is SYDVKM. CDR3 sequence: CASSLYSSRGNQPQHF.

V usage is TRBV3-1 and J usage is TRBJ2-7; TCRdb calls TRBD1, which cannot be checked without DNA. The length of the CDR3 is 14 residues. The V gene's germline CDR1 is LGHDT and CDR2 YNNKEL (reference sequence). This chain's CDR3 is CASSQGDSTYEQYF.

The chain joins TRBV6-2 or TRBV6-3 to TRBJ1-5; TCRdb names TRBD1, which stays unverified in the absence of DNA. The length of the CDR3 is 14 residues. Per germline, CDR1 MNHEY and CDR2 SVGEGT. CDR3 amino acids: CASSRWDRNQPQHF.

V usage is TRBV9 and J usage is TRBJ1-1; the TCRdb call, TRBD1, lacks DNA for checking. CDR1 and CDR2 (germline): SGDLS, YYNGEE. The CDR3 is made up of 15 amino acids. CDR3 protein: CASSVPETGDTEAFF.

The J gene is TRBJ1-1, the V gene TRBV7-9. Looked up from germline, CDR1 is SEHNR and CDR2 is FQNEAQ (reference sequence). This CDR3 comprises 19 residues. CDR3 in amino acids: CASSLAGGPSFLGGTEAFF.

The chain employs TRBV19 and TRBJ2-5; TCRdb returns TRBD1, unconfirmable since there is no DNA. Germline-derived CDR1 and CDR2 are LNHDA and SQIVND (reference sequence). The CDR3 spans 16 residues. CDR3 sequence: CASSNRQGEIQETQYF.

The chain recombines TRBV9 with TRBJ2-7; no DNA is available, so the TRBD1 call from TCRdb remains unchecked. Germline CDR1 and CDR2: SGDLS and YYNGEE. CDR3 length: 13 amino acids. The CDR3: CASSVSEGYEQYF. Complete variable domain (other parts from reference TRBV9 and TRBJ2-7): DSGVTQTPKHLITATGQRVTLRCSPRSGDLSVYWYQQSLDQGLQFLIQYYNGEERAKGNILERFSAQQFPDLHSELNLSSLELGDSALYFCASSVSEGYEQYFGPGTRLTVT.

The V and J genes are TRBV20-1 and TRBJ1-1; TCRdb indicates TRBD1, and absent DNA this call remains unverified. Germline values: CDR1 DFQATT, CDR2 SNEGSKA (reference sequence). There are 14 residues in the CDR3. Here the CDR3 reads CSARNRQGRTEAFF.

The chain has TRBV7-9 and TRBJ1-2; with no DNA, the TCRdb D assignment of TRBD1 cannot be verified. The CDR3 spans 15 residues. CDR1 is SEHNR, CDR2 FQNEAQ, per germline (reference sequence). This chain's CDR3 is CASRRTGEPSYGYTF.

The chain has TRBV28 and TRBJ2-1; the D call from TCRdb, TRBD2, cannot be confirmed without DNA. Germline-derived CDR1 and CDR2 are MDHEN and SYDVKM. The CDR3 extends over 16 amino acids. CDR3: CASSSPISGRNLEQFF.

V is TRBV29-1 and J is TRBJ2-2; TCRdb's D gene call, TRBD1, goes unchecked for lack of DNA. This CDR3 contains 15 residues. The germline gives CDR1 SQVTM, CDR2 ANQGSEA. The CDR3 sequence: CSVEESDRDTGELFF.

The gene calls are TRBV29-1 and TRBJ2-7; TCRdb indicates TRBD2, and absent DNA this call remains unverified. Germline-derived CDR1 and CDR2 are SQVTM and ANQGSEA. The CDR3 loop spans 15 amino acids. The CDR3 is CSVEDPLAGAYEQYF.